This is a list of T cell receptor beta chains from one sample in a study of post-analysis software for immune sequencing data. TCRdb fed the PCR reads into MiXCR, producing one record per CDR3 protein. The table includes hundreds of thousands of distinct CDR3 sequences, roughly 27% detected once. Sample: blood. Receptors originate from a girl aged 5-17 years with multiple sclerosis. CDR3s include the opening cysteine and the closing phenylalanine or tryptophan. The order of the fields is D gene, J gene, clone size, V gene, CDR3 DNA, CDR3 protein. The D gene is left open where the match is weak. Size tells how often a clone was seen (once, few, many) or the class of an expanded clone, and some rows leave it out.

d_gene: .; j_gene: TRBJ2-1; abundance: many; v_gene: TRBV10-3; CDR3nt: TGTGCCATCAGTGTAAAGAGTGAGCAGTTCTTC; CDR3aa: CAISVKSEQFF
d_gene: TRBD2; j_gene: TRBJ2-5; abundance: .; v_gene: TRBV5-6; CDR3nt: TGTGCCAGCAGCTTGATGCGGGGGATAAGTATCCAGTACTTC; CDR3aa: CASSLMRGISIQYF
d_gene: .; j_gene: TRBJ2-3; abundance: few; v_gene: TRBV12-3/TRBV12-4; CDR3nt: TGTGCCAGCAGCGGGCCGAGACGCACAGATACGCAGTATTTT; CDR3aa: CASSGPRRTDTQYF
d_gene: .; j_gene: TRBJ2-5; abundance: few; v_gene: TRBV29-1; CDR3nt: TGCAGCGTTGAAGGGCCCCGGGCGGAGACCCAGTACTTC; CDR3aa: CSVEGPRAETQYF
d_gene: .; j_gene: TRBJ2-7; abundance: few; v_gene: TRBV3-1; CDR3nt: TGTGCCAGCAGCCCCGGACTTTACCCTCTGTACTTC; CDR3aa: CASSPGLYPLYF
d_gene: .; j_gene: TRBJ1-2; abundance: .; v_gene: TRBV4-3; CDR3nt: TGCGCCAGCAGCTCCGAGACAGCCTATGGCTACACCTTC; CDR3aa: CASSSETAYGYTF
d_gene: TRBD2; j_gene: TRBJ2-3; abundance: .; v_gene: TRBV20-1; CDR3nt: TGCAGTGCTAGGATTGGGCGGGGGGGAGATACGCAGTATTTT; CDR3aa: CSARIGRGGDTQYF
d_gene: TRBD1; j_gene: TRBJ1-1; abundance: few; v_gene: TRBV20-1; CDR3nt: TGCAGTGCGACGACGTCCGGGACAGGGGTGAAGTTCGGAGCTTTCTTT; CDR3aa: CSATTSGTGVKFGAFF
d_gene: TRBD1; j_gene: TRBJ1-1; abundance: few; v_gene: TRBV29-1; CDR3nt: TGCAGCGCCGGGACAGGGGGGAGGAACACTGAAGCTTTCTTT; CDR3aa: CSAGTGGRNTEAFF
d_gene: TRBD2; j_gene: TRBJ2-7; abundance: .; v_gene: TRBV9; CDR3nt: TGTGCCAGCAGCGTAGGCCTAGCGGGAATCTACGAGCAGTACTTC; CDR3aa: CASSVGLAGIYEQYF
d_gene: .; j_gene: TRBJ2-5; abundance: .; v_gene: TRBV5-5; CDR3nt: TGTGCCAGCAGCCGGGACATCCAAAGGGCAGAGACCCAGTACTTC; CDR3aa: CASSRDIQRAETQYF
d_gene: TRBD2; j_gene: TRBJ2-7; abundance: few; v_gene: TRBV28; CDR3nt: TGTGCCAGCAGTTTATCCAGCCAGGGACTAGACTCCTACGAGCAGTACTTC; CDR3aa: CASSLSSQGLDSYEQYF
d_gene: .; j_gene: TRBJ1-2; abundance: few; v_gene: TRBV7-2; CDR3nt: TGTGCCAGCAGCACCGCTCGCGGACTGTCGTATGGCTACACCTTC; CDR3aa: CASSTARGLSYGYTF
d_gene: TRBD2; j_gene: TRBJ2-7; abundance: few; v_gene: TRBV20-1; CDR3nt: TGCAGTGCTAGAGGTTCAAACAGGGGACTAGCGGGAGCCCGGGGCGAGCAGTACTTC; CDR3aa: CSARGSNRGLAGARGEQYF
d_gene: TRBD2; j_gene: TRBJ2-2; abundance: .; v_gene: TRBV7-2; CDR3nt: TGTGCCAGCAGCCGGGAGGGCCAGGGCACCGGGGAGCTGTTTTTT; CDR3aa: CASSREGQGTGELFF
d_gene: TRBD1; j_gene: TRBJ2-3; abundance: .; v_gene: TRBV5-4; CDR3nt: TGTGCCAGCAGCCCGACAGTGGGACAGGGAATTCTAGAGACAGATACGCAGTATTTT; CDR3aa: CASSPTVGQGILETDTQYF
d_gene: .; j_gene: TRBJ2-5; abundance: .; v_gene: TRBV9; CDR3nt: TGTGCCAGCAGCTCCCACCCTGGGGGCTTACTAGAGACCCAGTACTTC; CDR3aa: CASSSHPGGLLETQYF
d_gene: TRBD2; j_gene: TRBJ2-5; abundance: few; v_gene: TRBV5-1; CDR3nt: TGCGCCAGCAGCGCAGGACTAGCGAGGAGGGAGACCCAGTACTTC; CDR3aa: CASSAGLARRETQYF
d_gene: .; j_gene: TRBJ2-5; abundance: .; v_gene: TRBV5-1; CDR3nt: TGCGCCAGCAGCCCGGCCGTCGGCGGAGGGGAGACCCAGTACTTC; CDR3aa: CASSPAVGGGETQYF
d_gene: TRBD1; j_gene: TRBJ2-1; abundance: .; v_gene: TRBV7-8; CDR3nt: TGTGCCAGCAGCCCGTCCCCCGGGACAGGGTCCTACAATGAGCAGTTCTTC; CDR3aa: CASSPSPGTGSYNEQFF
d_gene: .; j_gene: TRBJ1-5; abundance: .; v_gene: TRBV6-2/TRBV6-3; CDR3nt: TGTGCCAGCAGAGCCGCGGGGGAAGGTAATCAGCCCCAGCATTTT; CDR3aa: CASRAAGEGNQPQHF
d_gene: TRBD2; j_gene: TRBJ2-3; abundance: .; v_gene: TRBV7-2; CDR3nt: TGTGCCAGCAGGGATCGATCGGGGGGGACTAGCGGGAGCACAGATACGCAGTATTTT; CDR3aa: CASRDRSGGTSGSTDTQYF
d_gene: TRBD1; j_gene: TRBJ2-7; abundance: .; v_gene: TRBV7-9; CDR3nt: TGTGCCAGCAGCCCGAACCCGGGACAGGCCTGGGAGCAGTACTTC; CDR3aa: CASSPNPGQAWEQYF
d_gene: .; j_gene: TRBJ2-3; abundance: few; v_gene: TRBV6-4; CDR3nt: TGTGCCAGCAGTGTTGAGCGGTTCACAGATACGCAGTATTTT; CDR3aa: CASSVERFTDTQYF
d_gene: .; j_gene: TRBJ1-2; abundance: once; v_gene: TRBV5-1; CDR3nt: TGCGCCAGCAGCGACCGGACAGATGACTATGGCTACACCTTC; CDR3aa: CASSDRTDDYGYTF
d_gene: .; j_gene: TRBJ2-7; abundance: few; v_gene: TRBV10-3; CDR3nt: TGTGCCATCAGTGAACCGACCTTCGGCAGGTACTCCTACGAGCAGTACTTC; CDR3aa: CAISEPTFGRYSYEQYF
d_gene: .; j_gene: TRBJ1-2; abundance: few; v_gene: TRBV11-2; CDR3nt: TGTGCCAGCAGCCGAGGGGGGGCGAGGGGCTACACCTTC; CDR3aa: CASSRGGARGYTF
d_gene: .; j_gene: TRBJ2-7; abundance: few; v_gene: TRBV6-6; CDR3nt: TGTGCCAGCAGTTACCCTACAGGTCTCGCCTACGAGCAGTACTTC; CDR3aa: CASSYPTGLAYEQYF
d_gene: .; j_gene: TRBJ1-5; abundance: few; v_gene: TRBV28; CDR3nt: TGTGCCATCTCCTTAAGTGGCCGTGAGCTTTCGAACCCCCAGCATTTT; CDR3aa: CAISLSGRELSNPQHF
d_gene: TRBD2; j_gene: TRBJ2-7; abundance: few; v_gene: TRBV7-8; CDR3nt: TGTGCCAGCAGCTTTTCATCAGGACTAGCGAGGTCCGAGCAGTACTTC; CDR3aa: CASSFSSGLARSEQYF
d_gene: .; j_gene: TRBJ2-1; abundance: few; v_gene: TRBV2; CDR3nt: TGTGCCAGCAGTGAGCCAGAGGCCTCCTACAATGAGCAGTTCTTC; CDR3aa: CASSEPEASYNEQFF
d_gene: .; j_gene: TRBJ1-2; abundance: few; v_gene: TRBV15; CDR3nt: TGTGCCACCAGCAGAGTGAAAGGTACCTATGGCTACACCTTC; CDR3aa: CATSRVKGTYGYTF
d_gene: .; j_gene: TRBJ2-7; abundance: few; v_gene: TRBV6-5; CDR3nt: TGTGCCAGCAGCTCTCGGACCGCTGACGAGCAGTACTTC; CDR3aa: CASSSRTADEQYF
d_gene: .; j_gene: TRBJ2-7; abundance: few; v_gene: TRBV10-3; CDR3nt: TGTGCCATCAGTGAGGCCGGGACCAACGAGCAGTACTTC; CDR3aa: CAISEAGTNEQYF